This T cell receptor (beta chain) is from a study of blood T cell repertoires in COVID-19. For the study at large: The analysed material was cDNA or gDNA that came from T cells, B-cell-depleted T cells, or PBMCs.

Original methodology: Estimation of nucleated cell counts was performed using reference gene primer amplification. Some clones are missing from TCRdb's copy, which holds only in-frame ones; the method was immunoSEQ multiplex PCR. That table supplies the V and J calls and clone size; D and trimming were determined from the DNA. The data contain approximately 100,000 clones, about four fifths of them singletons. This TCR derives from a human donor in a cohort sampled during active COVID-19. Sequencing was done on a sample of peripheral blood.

Written as DNA, the CDR3 is TGTGCCAGCAGTGACTCACAGGGGCCTAATGAAAAACTGTTTTTT. This sequence encodes CASSDSQGPNEKLFF. This chain joins TRBV2 and TRBJ1-4; 7 bases line up with TRBD1. The junction had 4 bases not matched to a gene; V was cut back by 3 bases and J by 3 bases. The germline V gene has CDR1 SNHLY and CDR2 FYNNEI. The CDR3 runs 15 residues.